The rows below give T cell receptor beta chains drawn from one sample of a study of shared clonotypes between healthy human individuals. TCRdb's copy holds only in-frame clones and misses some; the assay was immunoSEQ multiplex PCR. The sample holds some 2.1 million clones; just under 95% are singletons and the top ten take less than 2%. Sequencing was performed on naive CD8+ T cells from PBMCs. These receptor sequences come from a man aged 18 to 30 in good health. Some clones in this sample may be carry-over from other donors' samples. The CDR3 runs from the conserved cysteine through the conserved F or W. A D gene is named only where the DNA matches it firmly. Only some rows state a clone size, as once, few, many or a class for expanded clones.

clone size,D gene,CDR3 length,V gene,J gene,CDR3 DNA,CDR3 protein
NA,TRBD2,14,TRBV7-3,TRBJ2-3,TGTGCCAGCAGTGGAGCGGGGAGGGAAGATACGCAGTATTTT,CASSGAGREDTQYF
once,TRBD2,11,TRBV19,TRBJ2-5,TGTGCCCCGGCGGGGGTAGAGACCCAGTACTTC,CAPAGVETQYF
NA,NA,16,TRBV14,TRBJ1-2,TGTGCCAGCAGCCGAACTAGACAGCTGCTCCCTTATGGCTACACCTTC,CASSRTRQLLPYGYTF
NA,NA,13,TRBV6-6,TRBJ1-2,TGTGCCAGCAGGTCGGATTTTAGCTATGGCTACACCTTC,CASRSDFSYGYTF
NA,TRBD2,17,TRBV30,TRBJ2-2,TGTGCCTGGAGTGTAGGGACTAGCGTACCTTTCACCGGGGAGCTGTTTTTT,CAWSVGTSVPFTGELFF
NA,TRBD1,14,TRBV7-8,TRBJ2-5,TGTGCCAGCAGCCCCCGACAGGGGTGGGGGACCCAGTACTTC,CASSPRQGWGTQYF
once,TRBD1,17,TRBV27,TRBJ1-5,TGTGCCAGCAGCCCAACCGGGACAGGGGGTTTCAATCAGCCCCAGCATTTT,CASSPTGTGGFNQPQHF
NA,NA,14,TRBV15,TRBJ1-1,TGTGCCACCAGCAGAGATTCTCGGGCGGCTGAAGCTTTCTTT,CATSRDSRAAEAFF
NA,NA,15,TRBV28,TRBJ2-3,TGTGCCAGCAGTTTACAGGACAGTAGCACAGATACGCAGTATTTT,CASSLQDSSTDTQYF
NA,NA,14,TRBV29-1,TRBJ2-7,TGCAGCGTTGAGCGCCGGGACGGAACCTACGAGCAGTACTTC,CSVERRDGTYEQYF
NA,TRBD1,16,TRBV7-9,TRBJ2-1,TGTGCCAGCAGCGCCACGACAGGGACCCTAAACAATGAGCAGTTCTTC,CASSATTGTLNNEQFF
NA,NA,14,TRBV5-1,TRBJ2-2,TGCGCCAGCAGCTTTACGGGCCTCACCGGGGAGCTGTTTTTT,CASSFTGLTGELFF
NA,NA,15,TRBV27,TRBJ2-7,TGTGCCAGCAGTTTATCGGCCGCCAGTTCCCACGAGCAGTACTTC,CASSLSAASSHEQYF
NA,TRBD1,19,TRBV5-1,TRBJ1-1,TGCGCCAGCAGCATGGAGCAACTAAACAGGGGGCGGCTCGACACTGAAGCTTTCTTT,CASSMEQLNRGRLDTEAFF
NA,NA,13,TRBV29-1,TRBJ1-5,TGCAGCGTTGATGCAGGGGACCTTCAGCCCCAGCATTTT,CSVDAGDLQPQHF
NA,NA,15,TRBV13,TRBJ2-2,TGTGCCAGCAGCTGGGTGGCCTATCAGCCCGGGGAGCTGTTTTTT,CASSWVAYQPGELFF
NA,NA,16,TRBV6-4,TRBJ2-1,TGTGCCAGCAGTGCCTACGGGACACTATCCTACAATGAGCAGTTCTTC,CASSAYGTLSYNEQFF
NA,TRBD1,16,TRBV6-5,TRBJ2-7,TGTGCCAGCAGTTACTACAGGGGATTGACGTGGGGCGAGCAGTACTTC,CASSYYRGLTWGEQYF
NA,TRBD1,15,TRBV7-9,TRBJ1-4,TGTGCCAGCAGCGCAACAGGGGGAGTACGTGAAAAACTGTTTTTT,CASSATGGVREKLFF
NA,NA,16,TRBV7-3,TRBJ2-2,TGTGCCAGCAGCTTATTGGGTCGTCCTAACACCGGGGAGCTGTTTTTT,CASSLLGRPNTGELFF
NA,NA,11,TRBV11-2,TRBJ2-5,TGTGCCAGCAGCTTTGGCGACACCCAGTACTTC,CASSFGDTQYF
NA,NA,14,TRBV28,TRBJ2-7,TGTGCCAGCAGTCCTCAAGGGCAGGGCGGCGAGCAGTACTTC,CASSPQGQGGEQYF
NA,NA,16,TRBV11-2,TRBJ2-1,TGTGCCAGCAGCCGTGGCCGGACGTCGGGACTCAATGAGCAGTTCTTC,CASSRGRTSGLNEQFF
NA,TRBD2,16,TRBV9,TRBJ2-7,TGTGCCAGCAGCGTAGAGGGACTAGCGGGAGGTTACGAGCAGTACTTC,CASSVEGLAGGYEQYF
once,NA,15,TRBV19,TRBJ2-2,TGTGCCAGTAACCTCGATTTCGCGAACACCGGGGAGCTGTTTTTT,CASNLDFANTGELFF
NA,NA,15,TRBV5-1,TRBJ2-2,TGCGCCAGCAGCTTGGGAACGGCGAACACCGGGGAGCTGTTTTTT,CASSLGTANTGELFF
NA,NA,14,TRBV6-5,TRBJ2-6,TGTGCCAGCAGTCCCACCTCTGGGGCCAACGTCCTGACTTTC,CASSPTSGANVLTF
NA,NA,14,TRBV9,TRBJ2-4,TGTGCCAGCAGCGTGTTTGGGGCCGATAACATTCAGTACTTC,CASSVFGADNIQYF
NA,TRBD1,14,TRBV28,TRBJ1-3,TGTGCCAGCAAGACACCCCCGACAGGGGACACCATATATTTT,CASKTPPTGDTIYF
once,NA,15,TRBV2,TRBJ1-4,TGTGCCAGCAGTGAAGGGGGCGGGTATAATGAAAAACTGTTTTTT,CASSEGGGYNEKLFF
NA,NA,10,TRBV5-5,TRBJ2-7,TGTGCCAGCGGCCCCTACGAGCAGTACTTC,CASGPYEQYF
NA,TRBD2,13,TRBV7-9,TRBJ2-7,TGTGCCAGCAACGGCGGGAGCTCCTACGAGCAGTACTTC,CASNGGSSYEQYF
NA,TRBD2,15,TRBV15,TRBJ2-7,TGTGCCACCAGCAGCAGGACTAGCGGCACCTACGAGCAGTACTTC,CATSSRTSGTYEQYF
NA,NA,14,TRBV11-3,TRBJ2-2,TGTGCCAGCAGCCAACAGGGTAACACCGGGGAGCTGTTTTTT,CASSQQGNTGELFF
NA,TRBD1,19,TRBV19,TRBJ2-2,TGTGCCAGTAGTACACTTCCGGGACAGAAATCCCCGAACACCGGGGAGCTGTTTTTT,CASSTLPGQKSPNTGELFF
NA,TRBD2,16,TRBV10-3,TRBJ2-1,TGTGCCATCAGTGAGGCTAGCGGGGAAACCTACAATGAGCAGTTCTTC,CAISEASGETYNEQFF
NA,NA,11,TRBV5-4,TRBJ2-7,TGTGCCAGCAGCTTGTATTACGAGCAGTACTTC,CASSLYYEQYF
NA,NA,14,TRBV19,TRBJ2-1,TGTGCCAGTCGGAAAGGGGGTGCGGGTAATGAGCAGTTCTTC,CASRKGGAGNEQFF
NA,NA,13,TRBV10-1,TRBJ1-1,TGCGCCAGCAGTGAGTCGCTGAACACTGAAGCTTTCTTT,CASSESLNTEAFF
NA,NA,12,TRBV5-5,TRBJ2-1,TGTGCCAGCAGCCCCCGCGGAGGCGGCCAGTTCTTC,CASSPRGGGQFF
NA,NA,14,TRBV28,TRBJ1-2,TGTGCCAGCAGTCCCGGTCCTTCCGCCTATGGCTACACCTTC,CASSPGPSAYGYTF
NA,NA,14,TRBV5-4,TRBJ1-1,TGTGCCAGCAGCTTGGACCCGGAGGACACTGAAGCTTTCTTT,CASSLDPEDTEAFF
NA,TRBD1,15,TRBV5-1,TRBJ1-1,TGCGCCAGCAGCTTGGCAGGGGGTGCGAACACTGAAGCTTTCTTT,CASSLAGGANTEAFF
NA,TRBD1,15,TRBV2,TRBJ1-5,TGTGCCAGCAGTACTGACAGGGGGGACAATCAGCCCCAGCATTTT,CASSTDRGDNQPQHF
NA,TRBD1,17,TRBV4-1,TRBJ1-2,TGCGCCAGCAGCCAAGATCCCGGACAGGGGGCTTTCTATGGCTACACCTTC,CASSQDPGQGAFYGYTF
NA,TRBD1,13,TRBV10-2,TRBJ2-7,TGCGCCAGCAGTGACGGACAGGGGTACGAGCAGTACTTC,CASSDGQGYEQYF
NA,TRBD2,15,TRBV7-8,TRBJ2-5,TGTGCCAGCTCGAATAGCGGGATGGCCCAAGAGACCCAGTACTTC,CASSNSGMAQETQYF
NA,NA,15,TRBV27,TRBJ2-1,TGTGCCAGCAGCCTGGGACGGAGCTCCTACAATGAGCAGTTCTTC,CASSLGRSSYNEQFF
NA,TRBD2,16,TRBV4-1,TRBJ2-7,TGCGCCAGCAGCCCGCGAACTAGCGCCAGGACCTACGAGCAGTACTTC,CASSPRTSARTYEQYF
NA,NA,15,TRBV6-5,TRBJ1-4,TGTGCCAGCAGTTACTCAGGGCTCACTAATGAAAAACTGTTTTTT,CASSYSGLTNEKLFF
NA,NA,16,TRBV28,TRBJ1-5,TGTGCCAGCAGATTCGAACACGATTATAGCAATCAGCCCCAGCATTTT,CASRFEHDYSNQPQHF
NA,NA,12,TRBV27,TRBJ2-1,TGTGCCAGCCACACCCCCACGAATGAGCAGTTCTTC,CASHTPTNEQFF
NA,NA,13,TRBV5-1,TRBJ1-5,TGCGCCAGCAGCTTGGGGCAGGGTCAGCCCCAGCATTTT,CASSLGQGQPQHF
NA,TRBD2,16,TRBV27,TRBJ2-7,TGTGCCAGCAGTCCAAGGAGCGGGAGGGCCCTCTACGAGCAGTACTTC,CASSPRSGRALYEQYF